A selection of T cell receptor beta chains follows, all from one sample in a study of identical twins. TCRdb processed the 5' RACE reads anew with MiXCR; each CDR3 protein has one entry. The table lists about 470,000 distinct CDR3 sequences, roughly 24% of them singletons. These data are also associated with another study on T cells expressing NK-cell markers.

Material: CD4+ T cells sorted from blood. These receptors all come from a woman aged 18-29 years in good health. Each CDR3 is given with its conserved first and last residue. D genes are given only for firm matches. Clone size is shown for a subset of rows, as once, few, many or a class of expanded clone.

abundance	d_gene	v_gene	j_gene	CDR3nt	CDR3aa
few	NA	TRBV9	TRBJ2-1	TGTGCCAGCACCCTAGCTCCTAAGAACAATGAGCAGTTCTTC	CASTLAPKNNEQFF
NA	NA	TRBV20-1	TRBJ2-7	TGCAGTGCTAGAGGGGGAAGCCTCCTCTACGAGCAGTACTTC	CSARGGSLLYEQYF
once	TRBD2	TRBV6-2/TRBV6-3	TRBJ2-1	TGTGCCAGCAGACCCGGGACTATGATAAACGATGAGCAGTTCTTC	CASRPGTMINDEQFF
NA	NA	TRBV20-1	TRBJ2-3	TGCAGTGCCGTACAGGGAGGCGGCCCAGATACGCAGTATTTT	CSAVQGGGPDTQYF
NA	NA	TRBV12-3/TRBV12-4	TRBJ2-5	TGTGCCACCAAGTGGGAAGGGGAGACCCAGTACTTC	CATKWEGETQYF
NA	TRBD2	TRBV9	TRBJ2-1	TGTGCCAGCAGCGTAGATTGGGGGGGCAATGAGCAGTTCTTC	CASSVDWGGNEQFF
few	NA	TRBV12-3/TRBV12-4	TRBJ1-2	TGTGCCAGCAGTTTCAACGGGCTCGTTGGCTACACCTTC	CASSFNGLVGYTF
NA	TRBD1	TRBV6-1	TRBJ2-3	TGTGCCAGCAGTCAGGGGACAGAGAAAATGGATACGCAGTATTTT	CASSQGTEKMDTQYF
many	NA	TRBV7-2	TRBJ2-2	TGTGCCAGCAGCTTAACGTGGCCTCCACCAACCGGGGAGCTGTTTTTT	CASSLTWPPPTGELFF
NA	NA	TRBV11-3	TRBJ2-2	TGTGCCAGCATCCCTGGGGGCACCGGGGAGCTGTTTTTT	CASIPGGTGELFF
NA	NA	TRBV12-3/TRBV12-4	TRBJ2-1	TGTGCCAGCAGAAATCTAGGCAATGAGCAGTTCTTC	CASRNLGNEQFF
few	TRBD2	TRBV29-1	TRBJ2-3	TGCAGCACCGATGGGGGGGGAACAGATACGCAGTATTTT	CSTDGGGTDTQYF
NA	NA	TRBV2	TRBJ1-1	TGTGCCAGCAGTGAAGTCATGAACACTGAAGCTTTCTTT	CASSEVMNTEAFF
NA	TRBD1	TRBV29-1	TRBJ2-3	TGCAGCGTAGGAGGGGGACAGGGGACCTACACAGATACGCAGTATTTT	CSVGGGQGTYTDTQYF
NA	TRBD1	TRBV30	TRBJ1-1	TGTGCCTGGAGTGTAGACCGGGGACAGGGCAAGGCTTTCTTT	CAWSVDRGQGKAFF
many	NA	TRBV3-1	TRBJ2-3	TGTGCCAGCAGCCAGGATTGGGGAGGGGGGGATACGCAGTATTTT	CASSQDWGGGDTQYF
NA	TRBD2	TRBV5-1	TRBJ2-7	TGCGCCAGCAGATGGACTAGCGGGACTGGGCAGTACTTC	CASRWTSGTGQYF
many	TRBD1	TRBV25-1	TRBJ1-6	TGTGCCAGCAGTCCAACAGGGGGCGATTCACCCCTCCACTTT	CASSPTGGDSPLHF
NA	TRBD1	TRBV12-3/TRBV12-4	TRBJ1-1	TGTGCCAGCAGTTTATGGGGACAGGGTAACACTGAAGCTTTCTTT	CASSLWGQGNTEAFF
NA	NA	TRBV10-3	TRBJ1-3	TGTGCCATCAGTGCCCAGCTCTCTGGAAACACCATATATTTT	CAISAQLSGNTIYF
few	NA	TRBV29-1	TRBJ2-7	TGCAGCGTGAAAGGGACTGCCTTGAGCTACGAGCAGTACTTC	CSVKGTALSYEQYF
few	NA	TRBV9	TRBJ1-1	TGTGCCAGCAGCGTTGACGGGAACACTGAAGCTTTCTTT	CASSVDGNTEAFF
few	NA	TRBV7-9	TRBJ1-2	TGTGCCAGCAGCATACAAGATGGCTACACCTTC	CASSIQDGYTF
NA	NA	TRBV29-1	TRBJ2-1	TGCAGCGTTGTTAAGGGCAATGAGCAGTTCTTC	CSVVKGNEQFF
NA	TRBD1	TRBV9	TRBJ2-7	TGTGCCAGCAGCGCCGGGACAGGGCGGAACGAGCAGTACTTC	CASSAGTGRNEQYF
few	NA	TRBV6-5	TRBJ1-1	TGTGCCAGCAGTGCCCGGGGGGCTGAAGCTTTCTTT	CASSARGAEAFF
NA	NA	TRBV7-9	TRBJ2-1	TGTGCCAGCAGCCACCCGGGACAAAAATACAATGAGCAGTTCTTC	CASSHPGQKYNEQFF
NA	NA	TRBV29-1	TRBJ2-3	TGCAGCGTAAAAACCGGGACAGATACGCAGTATTTT	CSVKTGTDTQYF
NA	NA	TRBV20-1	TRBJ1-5	TGCAGTGCACAAGGTCCCCTGAATCAGCCCCAGCATTTT	CSAQGPLNQPQHF
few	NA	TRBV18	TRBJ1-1	TGTGCCAGCTCAGCGAACAGGGTAAGGAACACTGAAGCTTTCTTT	CASSANRVRNTEAFF
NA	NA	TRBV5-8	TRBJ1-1	TGTGCCAGCAGCTTGGCTACTTATCTGGTGAACACTGAAGCTTTCTTT	CASSLATYLVNTEAFF
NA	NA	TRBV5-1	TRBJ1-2	TGCGCCAGCAGCTTGGGGGATCGAGGTGGCTACACCTTC	CASSLGDRGGYTF
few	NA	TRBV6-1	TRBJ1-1	TGTGCCAGCAGCCAACCAGGACGGAGGCGGACTGAAGCTTTCTTT	CASSQPGRRRTEAFF
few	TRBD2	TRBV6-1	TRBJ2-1	TGTGCCAGCAGCTTTGGACTAGCGGACTCCTACAATGAGCAGTTCTTC	CASSFGLADSYNEQFF
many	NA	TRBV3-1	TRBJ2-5	TGTGCCAGCAGCCAAGAGACCCTCCAGACAGGCCAAGAGACCCAGTACTTC	CASSQETLQTGQETQYF
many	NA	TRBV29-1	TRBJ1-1	TGCAGCGTTGGGGGTTACACTGAAGCTTTCTTT	CSVGGYTEAFF
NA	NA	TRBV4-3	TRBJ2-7	TGCGCCAGCAGCCAAGGGGCTAGCAGAGACCCCTACGAGCAGTACTTC	CASSQGASRDPYEQYF
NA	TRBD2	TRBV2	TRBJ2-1	TGTGCCAGCAGTCTGGGACTAGCGGGAGACAATGAGCAGTTCTTC	CASSLGLAGDNEQFF
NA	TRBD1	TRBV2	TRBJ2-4	TGTGCCAGCAGTTCCGACAGGGGAAGGAACATTCAGTACTTC	CASSSDRGRNIQYF
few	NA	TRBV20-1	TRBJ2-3	TGCAGTGTAGTAAGGGCCACAGATACGCAGTATTTT	CSVVRATDTQYF
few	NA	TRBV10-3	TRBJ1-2	TGTGCCATCGGGACCCCGAACGGAGGCTACACCTTC	CAIGTPNGGYTF
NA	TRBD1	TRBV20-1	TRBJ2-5	TGCAGTGCTACCCCGGGACAGGGGATTCTGGGAGAGACCCAGTACTTC	CSATPGQGILGETQYF
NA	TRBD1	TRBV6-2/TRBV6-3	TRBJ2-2	TGTGCCAGCGGAACAGGGGCGGGGGAGCTGTTTTTT	CASGTGAGELFF
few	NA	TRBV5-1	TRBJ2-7	TGCGCCAGCAGCTTGGGCCCTGACTTCTACGAGCAGTACTTC	CASSLGPDFYEQYF
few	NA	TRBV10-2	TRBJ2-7	TGCGCCAGCAGTGACCACCGACAGGATTCCTACGAGCAGTACTTC	CASSDHRQDSYEQYF
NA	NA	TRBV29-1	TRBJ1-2	TGCAGCGTTTTTGGGAATGGCTACACCTTC	CSVFGNGYTF
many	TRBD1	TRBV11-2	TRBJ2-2	TGTGCCAGCAGCTCTTCAACAGGGGTTGGGGAGCTGTTTTTT	CASSSSTGVGELFF
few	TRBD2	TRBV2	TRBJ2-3	TGTGCCAGCAGCCCCCTATTTCAGTCAGCGGGAGGGTCCGATACGCAGTATTTT	CASSPLFQSAGGSDTQYF
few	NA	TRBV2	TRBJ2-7	TGTGCCAGCGCTAAGGCCAGGGACGAGCAGTACTTC	CASAKARDEQYF
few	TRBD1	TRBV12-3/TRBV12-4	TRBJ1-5	TGTGCCAGCACAACTACTCGGACAGGGAGTCAGCCCCAGCATTTT	CASTTTRTGSQPQHF
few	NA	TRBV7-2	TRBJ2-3	TGTGCCAGCTTACCACGGGTCACAGATACGCAGTATTTT	CASLPRVTDTQYF
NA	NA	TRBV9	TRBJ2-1	TGTGACAGCAGCGTAATGGGGGAGGCCTACAATGAGCAGTTCTTC	CDSSVMGEAYNEQFF
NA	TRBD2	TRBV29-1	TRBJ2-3	TGCAGCGTCCCCGGGAGGGGGTCCACAGATACGCAGTATTTT	CSVPGRGSTDTQYF